A single T cell receptor (beta chain) is shown here with its context. What it recognizes is unknown. This sample was included in a study of T cell repertoires and Cas9 in healthy adults. Study at large: Characterization of SpCas9-reactive CD4 and CD8 T cells covered multi-effector potency, cytotoxicity and lineage.

TCRdb's copy holds only in-frame clones and misses some; the assay was immunoSEQ multiplex PCR. The data contain about 15,000 clones, 85% to 90% of them singletons. Study results and limitations: SpCas9-reactive regulatory T cells reportedly mitigated SpCas9-reactive effector T cells in vitro.

The CDR3 consists of 15 residues. V dropped 6 bases and J dropped 4; count of bases not matched to a gene: 8. CDR1 and CDR2 from the germline V gene are LNHDA and SQIVND (reference sequence). Sequencing was carried out using Tregs (CD4+, CD25+, CD127-, CD137-, CD154-) from PBMCs; culture status not recorded. This sequence originates from a human donor in good health. This chain links TRBV19 with TRBJ1-5; 8 bases are a match to TRBD1. CDR3 nucleotide sequence: TGTGCCAGTAGAATGCAGGGGGCGCATAATCAGCCCCAGCATTTT. Translated: CASRMQGAHNQPQHF. Using reference TRBV19 and TRBJ1-5 for the parts outside the CDR3, the full variable domain is DGGITQSPKYLFRKEGQNVTLSCEQNLNHDAMYWYRQDPGQGLRLIYYSQIVNDFQKGDIAEGYSVSREKKESFPLTVTSAQKNPTAFYLCASRMQGAHNQPQHFGDGTRLSIL.